The 21 T cell receptor beta chains in this list originate from one sample, sequenced in a study of blood T cell repertoires in COVID-19. Here immunoSEQ multiplex PCR was the method, and the copy in TCRdb shows in-frame clones only, minus some. Among a few hundred thousand clones listed, about 87% were seen once. Sample: PBMCs or T cells enriched from blood (not recorded which). These receptors originate from a woman aged 35 to 49 with acute COVID-19.

This clone showed up just once. This chain joins TRBV7-9 and TRBJ2-1; D gene unclear. Germline V gene sequence: CDR1 SEHNR, CDR2 FQNEAQ (reference sequence). The CDR3 runs to 15 residues. Trimming left V 0 bases short and J 9 bases short, with 15 bases between. The CDR3 loop is CASSLAERPVSEQFF. The CDR3 bases are TGTGCCAGCAGCTTAGCTGAGCGCCCGGTCAGTGAGCAGTTCTTC.

V is TRBV19 and J is TRBJ2-2, with D possibly matching TRBD1 (6 bases). CDR1 and CDR2 (germline): LNHDA, SQIVND (reference sequence). The CDR3 is 16 amino acids. V was trimmed by 7 bases and J by 1 base, leaving 16 bases between them. The CDR3 loop is CASTITMTGNTGELFF. The CDR3 DNA is TGTGCCAGTACCATAACTATGACAGGGAACACCGGGGAGCTGTTTTTT.

The chain couples TRBV7-9 to TRBJ1-6, with 9 bases fitting TRBD1. After removal of 5 bases from V and 10 bases from J, the junction contained 6 bases not matched to a gene. Germline V gene data show CDR1 as SEHNR and CDR2 as FQNEAQ (reference sequence). The CDR3 contains 14 residues. CDR3 amino acids: CASSRDRADSPLHF. CDR3 sequence (DNA): TGTGCCAGCAGCCGGGACAGGGCAGACTCACCCCTCCACTTT.

The gene calls are TRBV2 and TRBJ1-2; the match to TRBD1 covers 9 bases. Germline V gene data show CDR1 as SNHLY and CDR2 as FYNNEI. This CDR3 spans 14 amino acids. V trimming: 4 bases; J trimming: 4 bases; junction bases outside the gene matches: 4. CDR3 protein: CASSGQTGGYGYTF. CDR3 in DNA: TGTGCCAGCAGTGGCCAGACAGGGGGCTATGGCTACACCTTC.

This sequence joins TRBV2 and TRBJ2-2; TRBD2 matches at 8 bases. CDR1 is SNHLY, CDR2 FYNNEI, per germline. V shed 8 bases, J shed 8 bases, and the junction held 16 bases outside the gene matches. This CDR3 region has 16 residues. The CDR3 DNA reads as TGTGCCAGCTCACAACTAGCGGTTTTCAGTTGGGGGGAGCTGTTTTTT. Encoded protein: CASSQLAVFSWGELFF.

J is TRBJ1-4 and V is TRBV6-6; TRBD1 agrees at 8 bases. J lost 8 bases, V lost 7 bases, and 9 bases had no gene match. From germline, CDR1 is MNHNY and CDR2 SVGAGI (reference sequence). This CDR3 has 14 residues. The CDR3 DNA is TGTGCCAGCAAGCAAGGACAGGGAGGGGAAAAACTGTTTTTT. Translating gives CASKQGQGGEKLFF.

This clone was observed at least ten times. This chain uses TRBV4-3 with TRBJ2-1, with D unclear. The CDR3 consists of 13 residues. Germline V lookup: CDR1 LGHNA, CDR2 YSLEER. The V end was cut by 2 bases, the J end by 5 bases, with 7 bases between. The CDR3 reads CASSQYFNNEQFF. The CDR3, as DNA: TGCGCCAGCAGCCAATACTTTAACAATGAGCAGTTCTTC.

This clone has a single count. The rearrangement links TRBV7-2 to TRBJ2-3, with 8 bases identical to TRBD2. CDR1 and CDR2 from the germline V gene are SGHTA and FQGNSA. J was trimmed by 6 bases and V by 6 bases; bases with no gene match: 8. The CDR3 runs to 14 residues. The CDR3 is CASRPGTSLDTQYF. CDR3 nucleotides: TGTGCCAGCAGACCCGGGACTAGTCTCGATACGCAGTATTTT.

The V call is TRBV20-1, the J call TRBJ2-3; 9 bases agree with TRBD2. With 3 bases clipped from V and 3 bases from J, the junction kept 4 bases outside the gene matches. CDR1 is DFQATT, CDR2 SNEGSKA, per germline (reference sequence). The length of the CDR3 is 14 residues. The CDR3 region has the DNA TGCAGTGCTAGTTCCAGCGGGAGGACAGATACGCAGTATTTT. Protein product: CSASSSGRTDTQYF.

The J gene is TRBJ2-1, the V gene TRBV19, with TRBD1 matching 9 bases. This CDR3 spans 15 amino acids. The V and J ends lost 7 bases and 4 bases, in that order; junction bases with no gene match: 8. Looked up from germline, CDR1 is LNHDA and CDR2 is SQIVND (reference sequence). This chain's CDR3 is CASTVSGTGYNEQFF. The CDR3 coding sequence is TGTGCCAGTACCGTCTCCGGGACAGGGTACAATGAGCAGTTCTTC.

This clone was found a few times. J is TRBJ1-5 and V is TRBV21-1; TRBD1, the D gene given by the table, was not confirmed from the DNA. TRBV21-1 corresponds to a pseudogene. The CDR3 loop spans 15 amino acids. The CDR3, as DNA: TGTGCCAGCAGCAAAATGAAAGGGGGCTTTCAGCCCCAGCATTTT. Encoded protein: CASSKMKGGFQPQHF.

V and J are TRBV6-5 and TRBJ2-5, with 7 bases fitting TRBD2. The J segment lost 4 bases and the V segment lost 9 bases, leaving 11 bases of the junction unmatched. The germline CDR1 and CDR2 sequences are MNHEY and SVGAGI. The CDR3 length is 14 residues. CDR3 amino acids: CASRTRGGGETQYF. The CDR3 coding sequence is TGTGCCAGTCGAACCCGGGGCGGGGGAGAGACCCAGTACTTC.

This sequence joins TRBV15 and TRBJ2-3, with 8 bases identical to TRBD1. The length of the CDR3 is 16 residues. The V and J ends lost 4 bases and 4 bases, in that order; junction bases with no gene match: 10. Looked up from germline, CDR1 is LNHNV and CDR2 is YYDKDF (reference sequence). CDR3 nucleotides: TGTGCCACCAGCACATTCAGGACAGGGAAGGCAGATACGCAGTATTTT. Translating gives CATSTFRTGKADTQYF.

V gene TRBV5-6 combines with J gene TRBJ1-2, with 9 positions matching TRBD1. The CDR3 has 15 amino acids. V shed 3 bases and J 2 bases; nucleotides not matched to a gene: 5. Germline CDR1 is SGHDT and CDR2 is YYEEEE. The CDR3 region is CASSSTGQGNYGYTF. The CDR3 DNA follows: TGTGCCAGCAGCTCCACCGGACAGGGGAACTATGGCTACACCTTC. Using reference TRBV5-6 and TRBJ1-2 for the parts outside the CDR3, the full variable domain is DAGVTQSPTHLIKTRGQQVTLRCSPKSGHDTVSWYQQALGQGPQFIFQYYEEEERQRGNFPDRFSGHQFPNYSSELNVNALLLGDSALYLCASSSTGQGNYGYTFGSGTRLTVV.

The chain combines TRBV7-2 with TRBJ1-6; no reliable D call. Germline-derived CDR1 and CDR2 are SGHTA and FQGNSA. V lost 0 bases to trimming and J lost 7 bases, with 10 bases between them. This CDR3 comprises 15 residues. This CDR3 is CASSLAGDKNSPLHF. CDR3 in DNA: TGTGCCAGCAGCTTAGCAGGCGACAAAAATTCACCCCTCCACTTT.

The rearrangement links TRBV19 to TRBJ2-7, with D perhaps matching TRBD2 (6 bases). The V end was cut by 5 bases, the J end by 3 bases, with 11 bases between. Germline CDR1 LNHDA, CDR2 SQIVND (reference sequence). The CDR3 is made up of 13 amino acids. The CDR3 loop is CASSRGGNYEQYF. CDR3 DNA: TGTGCCAGTAGTCGCGGCGGGAACTACGAGCAGTACTTC.

The CDR3 DNA follows: TGTGCCAGCCTCCCCTGGGGGGAAGAGACCCAGTACTTC. This gives the protein CASLPWGEETQYF. The chain has TRBV7-9 and TRBJ2-5; D is possibly TRBD2 (6 bases). The germline gives CDR1 SEHNR, CDR2 FQNEAQ (reference sequence). The length of the CDR3 is 13 residues. Deletions cut 8 bases from V and 3 bases from J, with 13 bases between.

The CDR3 DNA reads TGTGCCAGCTCACCACCGGGAGGGCGGGGAATTGGGAGGACTGAAGCTTTCTTT. Residues: CASSPPGGRGIGRTEAFF. The chain joins TRBV18 to TRBJ1-1; D not certain. With 0 bases removed from V and 5 bases from J, the gap between germline ends came to 22 bases. The CDR3 is 18 residues long. Germline V lookup: CDR1 KGHSH, CDR2 LQKENI. The full variable domain, with the rest looked up from reference TRBV18 and TRBJ1-1, is NAGVMQNPRHLVRRRGQEARLRCSPMKGHSHVYWYRQLPEEGLKFMVYLQKENIIDESGMPKERFSAEFPKEGPSILRIQQVVRGDSAAYFCASSPPGGRGIGRTEAFFGQGTRLTVV.

The chain combines TRBV10-1 with TRBJ2-2; 8 bases are a match to TRBD1. This CDR3 is 17 amino acids long. V shed 4 bases and J 1 base; nucleotides not matched to a gene: 8. Germline V gene data show CDR1 as WNHNN and CDR2 as SYGVQD (reference sequence). For the CDR3, the DNA is TGCGCCAGCAGTGGAACCCGGGACAGGTTGAACACCGGGGAGCTGTTTTTT. Its translation is CASSGTRDRLNTGELFF.

The chain employs TRBV7-9 and TRBJ1-1, with D possibly matching TRBD1 (6 bases). V lost 5 bases to trimming and J lost 2 bases, with 12 bases between them. CDR3 length: 14 amino acids. Germline-derived CDR1 and CDR2 are SEHNR and FQNEAQ (reference sequence). CDR3 region: CASSDGTKNTEAFF. The CDR3 DNA reads TGTGCCAGCAGCGACGGGACAAAAAACACTGAAGCTTTCTTT.

The chain joins TRBV4-2 to TRBJ1-4; 7 bases are a match to TRBD1. Germline V gives CDR1 LGHNA, CDR2 YNFKEQ. The trim removed 1 base at V and 1 base at J, leaving 3 bases unmatched. CDR3 length: 16 residues. The CDR3 region is CASSQATGKTNEKLFF. CDR3 nucleotide sequence: TGTGCCAGCAGCCAAGCGACAGGGAAAACTAATGAAAAACTGTTTTTT.